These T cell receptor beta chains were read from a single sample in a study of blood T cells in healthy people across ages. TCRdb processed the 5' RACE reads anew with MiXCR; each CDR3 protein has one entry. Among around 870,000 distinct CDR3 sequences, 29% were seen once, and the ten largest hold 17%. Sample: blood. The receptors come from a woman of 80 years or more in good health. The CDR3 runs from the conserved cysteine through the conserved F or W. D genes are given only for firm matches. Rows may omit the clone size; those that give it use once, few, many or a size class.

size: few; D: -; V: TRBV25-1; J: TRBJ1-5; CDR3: CASSDSTEPQHF; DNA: TGTGCCAGCAGTGATTCGACCGAGCCCCAGCATTTT
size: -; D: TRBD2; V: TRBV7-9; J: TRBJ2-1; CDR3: CTSSPNYGLAGTISYNEQFF; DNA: TGTACCAGCAGCCCCAACTATGGTCTAGCGGGAACTATCTCCTACAATGAGCAGTTCTTC
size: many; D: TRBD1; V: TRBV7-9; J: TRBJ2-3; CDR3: CASSSNRGRTDTQYF; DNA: TGTGCCAGCAGCTCAAACAGGGGTAGGACAGATACGCAGTATTTT
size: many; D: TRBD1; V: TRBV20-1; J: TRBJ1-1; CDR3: CSAVPYRGRMNTEAFF; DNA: TGCAGTGCCGTACCTTACAGGGGTCGGATGAACACTGAAGCTTTCTTT
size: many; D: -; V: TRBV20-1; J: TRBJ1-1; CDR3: CSARASGPIQRGTEAFF; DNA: TGCAGTGCTAGAGCCTCAGGTCCCATACAGAGGGGCACTGAAGCTTTCTTT
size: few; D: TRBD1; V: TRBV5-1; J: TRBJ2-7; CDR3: CASSLIGTGGYEQYF; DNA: TGCGCCAGCAGCTTGATCGGGACAGGAGGGTACGAGCAGTACTTC
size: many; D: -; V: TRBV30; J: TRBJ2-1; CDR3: CAWSSTEDYPGNEQFF; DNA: TGTGCCTGGAGTTCCACAGAGGACTACCCCGGTAATGAGCAGTTCTTC
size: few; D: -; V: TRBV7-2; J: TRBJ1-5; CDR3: CASSLVSRGPQHF; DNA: TGTGCCAGCAGCTTAGTTTCCAGGGGGCCCCAGCATTTT
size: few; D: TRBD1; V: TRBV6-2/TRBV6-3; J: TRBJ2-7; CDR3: CASSYSRDRSSYEQYF; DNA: TGTGCCAGCAGTTACTCACGGGACAGAAGCTCCTACGAGCAGTACTTC
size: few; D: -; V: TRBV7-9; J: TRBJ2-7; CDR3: CASSLSAGEQYF; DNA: TGTGCCAGCAGCTTATCGGCGGGGGAGCAGTACTTC
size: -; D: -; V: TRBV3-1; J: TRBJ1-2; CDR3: CASSPRDVRVYGYTF; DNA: TGTGCCAGCAGCCCCCGGGACGTGCGGGTCTATGGCTACACCTTC
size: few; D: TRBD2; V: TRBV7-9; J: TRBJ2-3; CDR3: CASSFPSGGPDTQYF; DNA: TGTGCCAGCAGCTTCCCTAGCGGGGGGCCTGATACGCAGTATTTT
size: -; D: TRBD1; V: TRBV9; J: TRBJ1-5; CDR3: CASSVGTGASNQPQHF; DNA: TGTGCCAGCAGCGTAGGGACAGGGGCTAGCAATCAGCCCCAGCATTTT
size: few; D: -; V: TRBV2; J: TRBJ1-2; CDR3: CASSVRGLLDYGYTF; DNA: TGTGCCAGCAGTGTACGTGGCCTCTTGGACTATGGCTACACCTTC
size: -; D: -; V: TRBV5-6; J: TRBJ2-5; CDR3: CASRRTRGFQETQYF; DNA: TGTGCCAGCAGACGAACACGGGGGTTCCAAGAGACCCAGTACTTC
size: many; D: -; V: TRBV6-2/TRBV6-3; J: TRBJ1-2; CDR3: CASRSTRPGSYGYTF; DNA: TGTGCCAGCAGATCCACCAGACCCGGGAGCTATGGCTACACCTTC
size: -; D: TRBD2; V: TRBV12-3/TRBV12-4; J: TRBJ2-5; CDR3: CASRPGLAGGPWETQYF; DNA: TGTGCCAGCAGACCCGGACTAGCGGGGGGGCCGTGGGAGACCCAGTACTTC
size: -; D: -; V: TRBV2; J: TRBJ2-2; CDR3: CATKTQTSTTGELFF; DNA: TGTGCCACCAAAACCCAGACCAGCACCACCGGGGAGCTGTTTTTT
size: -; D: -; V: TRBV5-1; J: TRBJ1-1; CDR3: CASSFTTPNTEAFF; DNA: TGCGCCAGCAGCTTCACGACACCGAACACTGAAGCTTTCTTT
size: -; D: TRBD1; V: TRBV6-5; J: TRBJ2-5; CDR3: CASPGTGGSQETQYF; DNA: TGTGCCAGCCCCGGGACAGGAGGATCCCAAGAGACCCAGTACTTC
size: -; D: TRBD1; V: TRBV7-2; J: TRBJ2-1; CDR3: CASSLSAGGEQFF; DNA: TGTGCCAGCAGCTTATCTGCAGGGGGTGAGCAGTTCTTC
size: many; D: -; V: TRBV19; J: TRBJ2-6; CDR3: CASSTIQSGANVLTF; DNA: TGTGCCAGTAGTACCATCCAATCCGGGGCCAACGTCCTGACTTTC
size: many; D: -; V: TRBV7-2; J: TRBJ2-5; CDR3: CASSGWVGPQETQYF; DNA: TGTGCCAGCAGCGGGTGGGTTGGCCCCCAAGAGACCCAGTACTTC
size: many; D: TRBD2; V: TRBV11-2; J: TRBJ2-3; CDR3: CATRSGGAPDTQYF; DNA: TGTGCTACTAGGAGCGGGGGGGCCCCAGATACGCAGTATTTT
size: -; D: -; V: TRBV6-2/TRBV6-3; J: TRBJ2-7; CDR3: CASRPTGTQSYNEQYF; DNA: TGTGCCAGCAGACCCACCGGGACTCAAAGCTACAATGAGCAGTACTTC
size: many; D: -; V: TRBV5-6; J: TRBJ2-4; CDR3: CASSLRPNIQYF; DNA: TGTGCCAGCAGCTTGCGACCCAACATTCAGTACTTC
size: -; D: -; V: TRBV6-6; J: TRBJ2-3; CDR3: CASRKTDRKTSTDTQYF; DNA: TGTGCCAGCAGAAAAACCGACAGGAAGACTAGCACAGATACGCAGTATTTT
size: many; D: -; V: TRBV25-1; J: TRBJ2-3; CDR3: CASSDPPEGLTDTQYF; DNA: TGTGCCAGCAGTGACCCCCCAGAGGGGCTCACAGATACGCAGTATTTT
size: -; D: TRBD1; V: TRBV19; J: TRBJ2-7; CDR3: CACRGTGVHEQYF; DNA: TGTGCCTGCCGAGGGACAGGGGTCCACGAGCAGTACTTC
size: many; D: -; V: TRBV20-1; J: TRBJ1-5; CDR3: CSALQASNQPQHF; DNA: TGCAGTGCGTTACAGGCTAGCAATCAGCCCCAGCATTTT
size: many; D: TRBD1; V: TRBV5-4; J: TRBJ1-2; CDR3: CASRGFFESGTGNGYTF; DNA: TGTGCCAGCAGAGGGTTTTTTGAGTCGGGGACAGGGAATGGCTACACCTTC